This T cell receptor (beta chain) was captured in a study of cytomegalovirus exposure and HLA in healthy donors. The study, taken as a whole, reports: With high specificity and sensitivity, the classifier reportedly diagnosed cytomegalovirus status.

This clone was seen only a few times. Its target is not known. The CDR3 length is 20 residues. CDR1 is SQVTM and CDR2 is ANQGSEA in the germline V gene. The V and J ends lost 1 base and 3 bases, in that order; junction bases with no gene match: 20. PCR involved 60 Vbeta and 13 Jbeta primers. The repertoire was sequenced with immunoSEQ multiplex PCR; TCRdb's copy has only in-frame clones and lacks some. Seen here are over 95,000 clones, 74% observed once, and the top ten hold 2% to 2.5%. The chain uses TRBV29-1 and TRBJ2-1; 8 bases map to TRBD2. What was sequenced was PBMCs. The receptor's source is a human donor in good health. CDR3 bases: TGCAGCGTTGAAGGGGTGACGGGAGGGCCGTCCGGTGGCCGCTACAATGAGCAGTTCTTC. It specifies CSVEGVTGGPSGGRYNEQFF.